Listed below are T cell receptor beta chains from one sample, sequenced in a study of T cells in tuberculosis. Produced via immunoSEQ multiplex PCR; TCRdb's table is partial and in-frame only. The profile shows around 50,000 clones, roughly 87% of them singletons. The sequenced sample consisted of CD1b-GMM tetramer-negative cells sorted from PBMCs. The receptors were sampled from an adult woman with latent tuberculosis. The CDR3 runs from the conserved cysteine through the conserved F or W. D genes are given only for firm matches. Size values are once, few and many counts, or a class for expanded clones, and some rows have none.

j_call v_call d_call clone_size cdr3_aa cdr3_nt
TRBJ2-1 TRBV5-1 - - CASSVLTPYNEQFF TGCGCCAGCAGCGTGCTAACCCCCTACAATGAGCAGTTCTTC
TRBJ2-7 TRBV1 - - CTTRNRDEGGRAPYEQYF TGCACCACTAGAAACAGGGACGAAGGGGGAAGGGCGCCTTACGAGCAGTACTTC
TRBJ1-2 TRBV6-5 TRBD1 - CASTRTGAYGYTF TGTGCCAGTACTCGGACAGGGGCTTATGGCTACACCTTC
TRBJ1-2 TRBV4-1 - - CASSQRGSYGYTF TGCGCCAGCAGCCAGAGAGGGAGCTATGGCTACACCTTC
TRBJ1-3 TRBV28 - - CASSLTGKISGNTIYF TGTGCCAGCAGTCTAACCGGGAAAATATCTGGAAACACCATATATTTT
TRBJ1-1 TRBV18 - - CASSRGGARGTEAFF TGTGCCAGCTCACGGGGGGGAGCTAGGGGAACTGAAGCTTTCTTT
TRBJ1-5 TRBV7-2 - - CASSLDLRVNQPQHF TGTGCCAGCAGCTTAGATCTCAGGGTCAATCAGCCCCAGCATTTT
TRBJ2-7 TRBV5-6 TRBD1 - CASRGDRGYEQYF TGTGCCAGTCGCGGGGACAGGGGCTACGAGCAGTACTTC
TRBJ1-2 TRBV6-6 TRBD1 - CASKTGDSYGYTF TGTGCCAGTAAGACAGGGGACTCCTATGGCTACACCTTC
TRBJ1-1 TRBV27 - few CASSLSRQAEAFF TGTGCCAGCAGTTTATCCCGACAGGCCGAAGCTTTCTTT
TRBJ2-7 TRBV28 TRBD2 once CASSPLSSGREYEQYF TGTGCCAGCAGTCCTCTATCTAGCGGGAGGGAGTACGAGCAGTACTTC
TRBJ2-1 TRBV29-1 TRBD1 once CSGKGFEGASYNEQFF TGCAGCGGGAAGGGGTTCGAGGGGGCGAGCTACAATGAGCAGTTCTTC
TRBJ2-3 TRBV11-3 TRBD2 - CASSLGGGRAADTQYF TGTGCCAGCAGCTTAGGGGGCGGGAGAGCTGCAGATACGCAGTATTTT
TRBJ2-7 TRBV5-6 - - CASSLLLADEQYF TGTGCCAGCAGCTTGTTATTAGCAGACGAGCAGTACTTC
TRBJ2-2 TRBV5-1 - - CASSLQGETGELFF TGCGCCAGCAGCTTACAGGGAGAAACCGGGGAGCTGTTTTTT
TRBJ2-7 TRBV6-6 - - CASSYTGLGYEQYF TGTGCCAGCAGTTACACAGGGTTAGGCTACGAGCAGTACTTC
TRBJ2-7 TRBV6-6 TRBD2 - CASSKGLAGENEQYF TGTGCCAGCAGCAAGGGACTAGCGGGGGAAAACGAGCAGTACTTC
TRBJ1-2 TRBV6-1 TRBD1 - CASSEGTGGYGYTF TGTGCCAGCAGTGAAGGGACAGGGGGCTATGGCTACACCTTC
TRBJ1-2 TRBV5-4 - few CASSYPAGSNYGYTF TGTGCCAGCAGCTATCCCGCGGGATCTAACTATGGCTACACCTTC
TRBJ2-7 TRBV6-4 - - CASCRSHSYEQYF TGTGCCAGTTGCAGATCCCACTCCTACGAGCAGTACTTC
TRBJ2-7 TRBV2 TRBD2 - CASSDSGGSYEQYF TGTGCCAGCAGTGATTCGGGGGGGAGCTACGAGCAGTACTTC
TRBJ1-5 TRBV5-8 - few CASSLSGYSNQPQHF TGTGCCAGCAGCTTAAGCGGTTATAGCAATCAGCCCCAGCATTTT
TRBJ2-6 TRBV4-1 - - CASSQVPAGADSGANVLTF TGCGCCAGCAGCCAAGTGCCGGCAGGGGCTGACTCTGGGGCCAACGTCCTGACTTTC
TRBJ2-7 TRBV28 TRBD1 - CASSLNHRGLYEQYF TGTGCCAGCAGTTTGAATCACAGGGGGCTGTACGAGCAGTACTTC
TRBJ2-7 TRBV6-6 - - CASSYSIFRNPYEQYF TGTGCCAGCAGTTACTCGATATTTAGAAACCCCTACGAGCAGTACTTC
TRBJ2-5 TRBV7-2 TRBD2 - CASSPARGEYQETQYF TGTGCCAGCAGCCCCGCCCGGGGGGAGTACCAAGAGACCCAGTACTTC